The present T cell receptor (beta chain) was sequenced within a study of T cell responses to AZD1222 COVID-19 vaccine. The overall study: Pooling was applied to second doses at about 4 or about 12 weeks. Study results and caveats: Repertoires were obtained only post-peak T cell response. Vaccine-associated CD4 TCRs ranged over spike, dominating at 160-218 and 743-854. Among the donors, most were white British and more were female, and clonal diversity was possibly underestimated.

As concerns this clone: Its antigen is unidentified.

Produced via immunoSEQ multiplex PCR; TCRdb's table is partial and in-frame only. The data contain about 140,000 clones, 85% to 90% of them singletons. This CDR3 has 15 amino acids. The germline V gene encodes CDR1 MGHDK and CDR2 SYGVNS. Trimming cost V 1 base and J 4 bases; bases outside gene matches: 3. The source was peripheral blood, collected on day 0 of AZD1222 vaccination. The V gene is TRBV25-1, the J gene TRBJ2-3; 9 bases agree with TRBD2. This TCR came from an adult in good health. CDR3 bases: TGTGCCAGCAGTGAATGGGCTAGCGGGGCAGATACGCAGTATTTT. Translated: CASSEWASGADTQYF.